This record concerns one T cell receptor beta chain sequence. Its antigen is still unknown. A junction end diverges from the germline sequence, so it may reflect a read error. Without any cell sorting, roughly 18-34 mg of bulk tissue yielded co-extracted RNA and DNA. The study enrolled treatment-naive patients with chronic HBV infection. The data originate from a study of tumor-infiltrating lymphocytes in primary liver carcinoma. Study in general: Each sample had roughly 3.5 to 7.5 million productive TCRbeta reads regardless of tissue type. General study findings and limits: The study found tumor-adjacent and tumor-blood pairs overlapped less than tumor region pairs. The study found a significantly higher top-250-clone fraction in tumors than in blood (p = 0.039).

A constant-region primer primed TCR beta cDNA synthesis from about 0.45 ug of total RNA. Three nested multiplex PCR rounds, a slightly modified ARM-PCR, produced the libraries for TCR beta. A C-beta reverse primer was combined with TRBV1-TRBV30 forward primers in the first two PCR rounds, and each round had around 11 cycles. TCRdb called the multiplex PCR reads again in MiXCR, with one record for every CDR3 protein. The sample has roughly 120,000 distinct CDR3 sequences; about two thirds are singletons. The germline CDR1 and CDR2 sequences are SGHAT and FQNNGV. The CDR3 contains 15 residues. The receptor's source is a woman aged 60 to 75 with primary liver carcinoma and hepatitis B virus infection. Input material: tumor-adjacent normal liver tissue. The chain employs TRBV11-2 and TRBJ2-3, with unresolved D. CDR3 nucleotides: TGTACCAGCAGCCCTGAACTATCGGGCCCAGATACGCAGTATTTT. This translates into CTSSPELSGPDTQYF.